Here is one TCR beta chain with its context. Its antigen is unidentified. Germline CDR1 is LGHDT and CDR2 is YNNKEL (reference sequence). This CDR3 has 16 residues. V lost 4 bases and J lost 2, with 15 bases in between. Only in-frame clones appear in the TCRdb table, and some are missing; sequencing was by immunoSEQ multiplex PCR. This table holds around 260,000 clones, over 90% found once. This entry belongs to a study of T cell responses to AZD1222 COVID-19 vaccine. Study results and caveats: Females outnumbered males among donors, who were mostly white British; clonal diversity was possibly underestimated.

The source is an adult in good health. The sample was peripheral blood, taken on day 0 of AZD1222 vaccination. The genes are TRBV3-1 (or the pseudogene TRBV3-2) and TRBJ1-3, with D unclear. The CDR3 region has the DNA TGTGCCAGCAGCCCGCTTCAGAATGGAGCTGGAAACACCATATATTTT. It encodes CASSPLQNGAGNTIYF.